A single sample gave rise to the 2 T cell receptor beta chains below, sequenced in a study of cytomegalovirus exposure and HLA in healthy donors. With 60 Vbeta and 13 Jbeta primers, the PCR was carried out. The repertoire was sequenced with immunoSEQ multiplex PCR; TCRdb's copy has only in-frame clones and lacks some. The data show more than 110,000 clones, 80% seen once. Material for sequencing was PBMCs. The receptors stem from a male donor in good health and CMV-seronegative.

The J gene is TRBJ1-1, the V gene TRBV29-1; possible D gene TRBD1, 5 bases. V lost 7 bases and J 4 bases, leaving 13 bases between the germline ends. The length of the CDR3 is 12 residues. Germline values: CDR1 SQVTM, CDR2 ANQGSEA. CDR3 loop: CSADSGGTEAFF. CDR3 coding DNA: TGCAGCGCTGATTCGGGGGGCACTGAAGCTTTCTTT.

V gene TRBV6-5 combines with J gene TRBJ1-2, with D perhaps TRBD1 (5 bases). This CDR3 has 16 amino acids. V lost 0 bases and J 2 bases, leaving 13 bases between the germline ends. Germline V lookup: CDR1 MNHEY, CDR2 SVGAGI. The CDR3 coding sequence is TGTGCCAGCAGTTACTCGGGAGGGGCGGGGAACTATGGCTACACCTTC. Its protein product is CASSYSGGAGNYGYTF.